This T cell receptor (beta chain) appears in the sequencing data of a study of T-cell reconstitution after alpha-beta-depleted transplantation in children. The V gene's germline CDR1 is SGHTA and CDR2 FQGNSA. CDR3 length: 15 amino acids. Germline trimming cut 4 bases from V and 10 bases from J; bases unmatched to any gene: 12. For TCRbeta, the library was prepared with unique molecular identifiers. TCRdb re-analysed the PCR reads in MiXCR, keeping a single row per CDR3 protein. In the table there are more than 400,000 distinct CDR3 sequences, around two fifths of which are singletons. The sequencing here drew on PBMCs, taken before TCRalphabeta/CD19-depleted stem cell transplant. V usage is TRBV7-2 and J usage is TRBJ2-5, with 10 positions matching TRBD1. This receptor was obtained from a girl aged 2-10 years with aplastic anemia, due to receive a stem cell transplant. The CDR3 region is CASSSGGTGDGGQYF. The CDR3 bases are TGTGCCAGCAGCTCAGGGGGGACAGGGGACGGGGGCCAGTACTTC. The full variable domain, completed using reference TRBV7-2 and TRBJ2-5, is GAGVSQSPSNKVTEKGKDVELRCDPISGHTALYWYRQSLGQGLEFLIYFQGNSAPDKSGLPSDRFSAERTGGSVSTLTIQRTQQEDSAVYLCASSSGGTGDGGQYFGPGTRLLVL.